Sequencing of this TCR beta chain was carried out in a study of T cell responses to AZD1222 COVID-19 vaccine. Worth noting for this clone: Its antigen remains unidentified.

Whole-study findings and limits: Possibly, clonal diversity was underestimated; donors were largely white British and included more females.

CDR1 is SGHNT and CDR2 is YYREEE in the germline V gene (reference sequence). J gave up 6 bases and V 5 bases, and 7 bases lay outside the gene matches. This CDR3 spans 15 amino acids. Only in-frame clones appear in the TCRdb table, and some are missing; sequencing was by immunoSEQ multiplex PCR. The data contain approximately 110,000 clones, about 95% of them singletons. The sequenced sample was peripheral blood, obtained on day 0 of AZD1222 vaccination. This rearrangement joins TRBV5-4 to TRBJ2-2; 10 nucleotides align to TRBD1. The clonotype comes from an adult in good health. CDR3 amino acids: CASSSGTGVAGELFF. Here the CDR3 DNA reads TGTGCCAGCAGTTCCGGGACAGGGGTCGCCGGGGAGCTGTTTTTT.